Sequencing of this T cell receptor (beta chain) was carried out in a study of T cell responses to AZD1222 COVID-19 vaccine (dated by TCRdb to 2020 to 2023). Background for the entire study: A total of just over 230 trial participants underwent TCR sequencing, of whom 200 to 220 had received two doses of AZD1222 and about 25 had received two doses of the MenACWY control vaccine. Trial participants were enrolled by age into subgroups of 18-55, 56-69 and 70-plus years, and about 150, 27 and 61 TCR-sequenced participants, respectively, were included in these subgroups.

The CDR3 regions of human TCRbeta chains were subjected to immunosequencing. Concerning the study's data processing: TCRs in the repertoires were compared against a reference library of SARS-CoV-2-specific TCRs that had been generated with the MIRA antigen-specificity platform. Breadth was defined as the fraction of unique TCRs that were SARS-CoV-2-associated, and depth was defined as the fraction of total T cells that were SARS-CoV-2-associated. Using the MIRA data, each spike-specific TCR was mapped to the spike region that the TCR reacts to and placed in a CD4 or CD8 class. Log10-transformed breadth and depth values were compared by one-way ANOVA with Sidak's multiple comparisons tests. TCRdb stores this immuneACCESS table with in-frame sequences only. Part of the clones is absent; in the studies checked, under half of the shortfall reflects unresolved V genes, and no reason is known for the rest. Clonal size and the V and J genes are those of that table, whereas D and trimming came from the DNA. Recorded for this sample are approximately 74,000 clones; 87% of them occurred a single time. In total, the top ten clones hold roughly 1.2% of the sample.

The germline V gene (reference sequence) supplies CDR1 MNHNY and CDR2 SVGAGI. From the cysteine through the phenylalanine, the CDR3 covers 19 amino acids. Only the CDR3 DNA stays, 57 bases, in frame from base 1. For this chain, trimming is 5 bases at the V end and 4 bases at the J end, and the number of junction bases without a gene match is 16. A remark on this clone: The antigen it binds to is not known. Base-call qualities are not available, and no considerably larger clone is one nucleotide away.

Findings and caveats that apply to the study as a whole: Participants were mostly white British and included more females than males, and it was suggested by the authors that clonal diversity may have been underestimated. Nearly half of unique spike-specific TCRs reportedly recognized epitopes outside regions mutated in the B.1.351 and B.1.1.7 variants. In the small 56-69-year group, the increase in depth fell short of significance, most likely because of low power. A significant rise in spike-specific TCR breadth and depth was observed after two AZD1222 doses relative to day 0 and relative to MenACWY recipients. The vaccine-associated CD4 TCRs covered the entire spike protein, and the dominant responses fell in regions 160-218 and 743-854. Because no day 14 peak-response samples were available, repertoires were characterized only after the peak T cell response. Conclusions about previously exposed vaccinees are limited because only five or six AZD1222 recipients were SARS-CoV-2 seropositive at baseline.

The time point label here, explained by the study, means: about 28 days (+/-7) after the second vaccine dose. Because spike-specific TCR depth and breadth did not differ between the two schedules, AZD1222 recipients who got a second dose at roughly 4 weeks were pooled with those who got a second dose at roughly 12 weeks. The vaccinee samples were drawn from two UK trials, COV001 and COV002, one of which was a single-blind randomized controlled phase 2/3 trial testing AZD1222 (ChAdOx1 nCoV-19) in healthy adults. Trial participant PBMC samples were collected at day 0 and day 28 after the second dose for TCRbeta chain sequencing.

The TCR comes from an adult who received the AZD1222 COVID-19 vaccine. The source material was peripheral blood, sampled 28 days after the second AZD1222 dose. The rearranged chain carries TRBV6-6 and TRBJ2-1, with 11 bases matching TRBD1. The nucleotides read TGTGCCAGCAGTCGACCCCTAGGGAGCGGGACAGGGGGATACAATGAGCAGTTCTTC. This is translated as CASSRPLGSGTGGYNEQFF.